The clone carrying this T cell receptor (beta chain) was seen at least ten times. Its specificity is unknown. Healthy Caucasians made up all donors. This entry comes from a study of identical twins. Each CDR3 protein gets one entry after TCRdb re-called the 5' RACE reads with MiXCR. The table records about 660,000 distinct CDR3 sequences, approximately 9% of them present only once. The CDR3 totals 14 residues. V gave up 5 bases and J gave up 5 bases; unmatched junction bases: 1. In germline, CDR1 is SGHRS, CDR2 YFSETQ. Study results and caveats: Twins showed weaker excess sharing in their beta out-of-frame sequences. A lower insertion count was a feature of abundant cord blood beta clonotypes, with no such feature in memory repertoires.

These records were also assigned to another study, of yellow fever vaccine responses in identical twins.

The material sequenced was PBMCs. The clonotype comes from a woman between 18 and 29 years old in good health. V usage is TRBV5-1 and J usage is TRBJ2-1; the match to TRBD2 covers 13 bases. The CDR3 region has the DNA TGCGCCAGCAGGACTAGCGGGGGGAACAATGAGCAGTTCTTC. This gives the protein CASRTSGGNNEQFF.